This is a list of T cell receptor beta chains from one sample in a study of long-term antiretroviral therapy in people with HIV. Generated by immunoSEQ multiplex PCR, the TCRdb table keeps only in-frame clones and is missing some. The sample shows tens of thousands of clones, roughly four fifths of them seen only once. The source material was unsorted PBMCs, sampled 0.4 years after starting antiretroviral therapy. The receptors come from a man in his fifties with HIV. CDR3s include the opening cysteine and the closing phenylalanine or tryptophan. The order of the fields is CDR3 protein, CDR3 DNA, clone size, V gene, J gene, D gene. D genes are given only for firm matches. Clone size is shown for a subset of rows, as once, few, many or a class of expanded clone.

CDR3: CAISPSKGPNTEAFF; DNA: TGTGCCATCAGTCCCTCGAAGGGGCCGAACACTGAAGCTTTCTTT; size: .; V: TRBV10-3; J: TRBJ1-1; D: .
CDR3: CASSSLPDVLSYNEQFF; DNA: TGCGCCAGCAGCTCCCTTCCGGACGTACTCTCCTACAATGAGCAGTTCTTC; size: .; V: TRBV5-1; J: TRBJ2-1; D: .
CDR3: CASSLGSSYEQYF; DNA: TGCGCCAGCAGCTTGGGCAGCTCCTACGAGCAGTACTTC; size: .; V: TRBV5-1; J: TRBJ2-7; D: .
CDR3: CASSGGTALSSYNEQFF; DNA: TGTGCCAGCAGTGGGGGGACAGCTTTGAGCTCCTACAATGAGCAGTTCTTC; size: few; V: TRBV6-1; J: TRBJ2-1; D: TRBD1
CDR3: CASSQDRPARYGYTF; DNA: TGCGCCAGCAGCCAAGATCGACCTGCTCGCTATGGCTACACCTTC; size: .; V: TRBV4-3; J: TRBJ1-2; D: .
CDR3: CASSYPGQGADQPQHF; DNA: TGTGCCAGCAGTTATCCGGGACAGGGGGCTGATCAGCCCCAGCATTTT; size: .; V: TRBV27; J: TRBJ1-5; D: TRBD1
CDR3: CASTSLTVNTEAFF; DNA: TGTGCCAGCACTTCACTAACGGTGAACACTGAAGCTTTCTTT; size: .; V: TRBV2; J: TRBJ1-1; D: .
CDR3: CASSLEPYQPQHF; DNA: TGTGCCAGCAGCCTCGAACCATATCAGCCCCAGCATTTT; size: .; V: TRBV5-8; J: TRBJ1-5; D: .
CDR3: CASSLGGVYYEQYF; DNA: TGTGCCAGCAGTCTCGGGGGGGTATACTACGAGCAGTACTTC; size: .; V: TRBV28; J: TRBJ2-7; D: TRBD2
CDR3: CASSLNQGAEAFF; DNA: TGTGCCAGCAGTTTAAATCAGGGGGCGGAAGCTTTCTTT; size: .; V: TRBV28; J: TRBJ1-1; D: TRBD1
CDR3: CASSSTGKVGNQPQHF; DNA: TGTGCCAGCAGTTCGACAGGGAAGGTAGGCAATCAGCCCCAGCATTTT; size: .; V: TRBV5-6; J: TRBJ1-5; D: TRBD1
CDR3: CASRGGASYNSPLHF; DNA: TGTGCCAGCAGGGGGGGCGCTAGCTATAATTCACCCCTCCACTTT; size: .; V: TRBV2; J: TRBJ1-6; D: .
CDR3: CAWSPVYGTGASQPQHF; DNA: TGTGCCTGGAGTCCCGTTTATGGGACAGGGGCTTCTCAGCCCCAGCATTTT; size: .; V: TRBV30; J: TRBJ1-5; D: TRBD1
CDR3: CASSEGGFGTYEQYF; DNA: TGTGCCAGCAGTGAAGGGGGCTTTGGCACCTACGAGCAGTACTTC; size: once; V: TRBV2; J: TRBJ2-7; D: .
CDR3: CASTLGLRAGYGYTF; DNA: TGTGCCAGTACCCTGGGCCTTCGTGCCGGGTATGGCTACACCTTC; size: few; V: TRBV19; J: TRBJ1-2; D: .
CDR3: CASSLAGGFSGANVLTF; DNA: TGCGCCAGCAGCTTGGCAGGGGGTTTCTCTGGGGCCAACGTCCTGACTTTC; size: .; V: TRBV5-1; J: TRBJ2-6; D: TRBD1
CDR3: CSGGSVDYNEQFF; DNA: TGCAGCGGCGGGAGTGTCGACTACAATGAGCAGTTCTTC; size: .; V: TRBV29-1; J: TRBJ2-1; D: TRBD2
CDR3: CASSFPAGGRRDTQYF; DNA: TGTGCCAGCAGCTTCCCAGCGGGGGGGCGTAGGGATACGCAGTATTTT; size: once; V: TRBV7-9; J: TRBJ2-3; D: TRBD2
CDR3: CASSLSGTNTGELFF; DNA: TGCGCCAGCAGCTTGTCGGGAACGAACACCGGGGAGCTGTTTTTT; size: .; V: TRBV5-1; J: TRBJ2-2; D: .
CDR3: CSGKDRGPDTEAFF; DNA: TGCAGCGGAAAGGACAGGGGGCCTGACACTGAAGCTTTCTTT; size: once; V: TRBV29-1; J: TRBJ1-1; D: TRBD1
CDR3: CASSYSGEVYNEQFF; DNA: TGTGCCAGCAGTTATTCGGGGGAGGTCTACAATGAGCAGTTCTTC; size: .; V: TRBV27; J: TRBJ2-1; D: .
CDR3: CASSRGQFNTEAFF; DNA: TGTGCCAGCAGCAGGGGACAGTTTAACACTGAAGCTTTCTTT; size: .; V: TRBV5-4; J: TRBJ1-1; D: TRBD1
CDR3: CASSLEPGGRSGYTF; DNA: TGTGCCAGCAGCTTAGAACCAGGGGGGCGGAGTGGCTACACCTTC; size: few; V: TRBV7-9; J: TRBJ1-2; D: TRBD1
CDR3: CASSDPLSYEQYF; DNA: TGTGCCAGCAGCGACCCCCTTTCCTACGAGCAGTACTTC; size: .; V: TRBV9; J: TRBJ2-7; D: .
CDR3: CASSPQRTGYEKLFF; DNA: TGTGCCAGCTCACCACAACGTACAGGCTATGAAAAACTGTTTTTT; size: few; V: TRBV18; J: TRBJ1-4; D: .